Listed here are 12 T cell receptor beta chains from one sample, sequenced in a study of identical twins. TCRdb re-called the 5' RACE reads through MiXCR, storing one row per CDR3 protein. The sample consists of 250,000 to 300,000 distinct CDR3 sequences, about 8.3% of them appearing once. This sample was shared with a second study, whose subject was yellow fever vaccine responses in identical twins.

The specimen was CD8+ T cells sorted from blood. All receptors derive from a young woman in good health.

This clonotype was counted between two and nine times. A read error likely explains this, since a far larger clone differs by one base. V usage is TRBV5-8 and J usage is TRBJ2-7; no clear D. The CDR3 runs 11 residues. Per germline, CDR1 SGHTS and CDR2 YDEGEE. The V gene lost 4 bases and the J gene lost 3 bases, with 5 bases spanning the gap. CDR3: CASSPYYEQYF. CDR3 bases: TGTGCCAGCAGCCCCTACTACGAGCAGTACTTC.

The chain carries TRBV18 and TRBJ2-5; D may be TRBD1 (5 bases). This CDR3 comprises 14 residues. With 0 bases removed from V and 4 bases from J, the gap between germline ends came to 9 bases. Germline V lookup: CDR1 KGHSH, CDR2 LQKENI. CDR3 sequence (DNA): TGTGCCAGCTCACCACCGGGGCAGGGAGAGACCCAGTACTTC. Translation gives CASSPPGQGETQYF.

Only a few counts were recorded for this clonotype. A read error may produce the germline difference seen at one junction end. The rearrangement uses TRBV7-7 and TRBJ2-1; 9 bases are shared with TRBD2. The CDR3 has 16 amino acids. The germline V gene encodes CDR1 SSHAT and CDR2 FNYEAQ (reference sequence). CDR3 bases: TGTGCTAGCAGCTACGTAGCGGGAGCGCTTTACAATGAGCAGTTCTTC. Protein: CASSYVAGALYNEQFF.

This clonotype was observed a handful of times. The V gene is TRBV11-3, the J gene TRBJ2-3; 7 positions agree with TRBD2. J was trimmed by 8 bases and V by 5 bases; bases with no gene match: 13. The CDR3 length is 15 residues. The germline V gene encodes CDR1 SGHNT and CDR2 YENEEA. In nucleotides, the CDR3 is TGTGCCAGCAGCCGTACAACCGCGGGGGATCGTACGCAGTATTTT. Translation: CASSRTTAGDRTQYF.

This clonotype showed up many times. DNA for the CDR3: TGTGCCAGCACCCCTCCCACCGGGACAGGGAGCACAGATACGCAGTATTTT. Translated: CASTPPTGTGSTDTQYF. The chain joins TRBV12-3 or TRBV12-4 to TRBJ2-3, with 9 bases fitting TRBD1. The junction had 11 bases not matched to a gene; V was cut back by 7 bases and J by 0 bases. This CDR3 region has 17 residues.

This clonotype was seen only a few times. The chain uses TRBV10-3 and TRBJ2-2, with unresolved D. V was shortened by 6 bases and J by 0 bases, with 5 bases between the two germline ends. There are 13 residues in the CDR3. CDR1 and CDR2 from the germline V gene are ENHRY and SYGVKD. CDR3 in amino acids: CAISNTNTGELFF. As DNA, the CDR3 is TGTGCCATCAGCAATACGAACACCGGGGAGCTGTTTTTT.

A few counts support this clonotype. The chain links TRBV4-1 to TRBJ2-1; no firm D call. Germline V gene lookup returns CDR1 MGHRA and CDR2 YSYEKL. Trimming cost V 2 bases and J 8 bases, with 13 bases left between them. This CDR3 has 14 residues. The CDR3 bases are TGCGCCAGCAGCCAATCATCAAGGTGGGATGAGCAGTTCTTC. This encodes CASSQSSRWDEQFF.

The chain recombines TRBV4-3 with TRBJ2-1; 10 nucleotides match TRBD2. The CDR3 loop spans 17 amino acids. Unmatched junction bases numbered 7, after V lost 3 bases and J lost 2 bases. Germline assignment: CDR1 LGHNA and CDR2 YSLEER. The CDR3 DNA reads TGCGCCAGCAGCCAGGAAACCGGGACTAGCGCCTACAATGAGCAGTTCTTC. Translation gives CASSQETGTSAYNEQFF.

The chain is built from TRBV14 and TRBJ2-7, with D maybe TRBD1 (6 bases). V was cut by 4 bases and J by 2 bases, with 15 bases left in between. In germline, CDR1 is SGHDN, CDR2 FVKESK. The CDR3 has 15 residues. The CDR3 DNA reads TGTGCCAGCAGCCGATCCGGGACAACAGCCTACGAGCAGTACTTC. Protein: CASSRSGTTAYEQYF.

This chain joins TRBV29-1 and TRBJ2-2, with a weak D call TRBD1 (6 bases). The germline V gene encodes CDR1 SQVTM and CDR2 ANQGSEA. CDR3 size: 15 residues. V lost 2 bases to trimming and J lost 2 bases, with 12 bases between them. For the CDR3, the DNA is TGCAGCGTTGAACCGGACAGTCCTAACACCGGGGAGCTGTTTTTT. It codes for CSVEPDSPNTGELFF.

This clonotype was recorded at least ten times. J is TRBJ1-2 and V is TRBV4-2, with D unclear. The CDR3 runs to 14 residues. V lost 1 base, J lost 7 bases, and 13 bases lay in between. Germline V gene sequence: CDR1 LGHNA, CDR2 YNFKEQ. The CDR3 nucleotides are TGTGCCAGCAGCCAAGGGGAACGAACGGCTGGCTACACCTTC. As protein: CASSQGERTAGYTF.

The rearrangement uses TRBV24-1 and TRBJ2-3; TRBD1 might be the D (7 bases). This CDR3 region has 15 residues. Trimming stripped 4 bases from V and 5 bases from J, with 15 bases between. Per the germline V gene, CDR1 is KGHDR and CDR2 is SFDVKD. The CDR3 nucleotides are TGTGCCACCAGTGACAGGGGGGCGGTCGAAGATACGCAGTATTTT. It specifies CATSDRGAVEDTQYF.